This note documents a single T cell receptor (beta chain) sequence. Measured with immunoSEQ multiplex PCR; TCRdb has only the in-frame clones, and not every one. The sample yields under 75,000 clones, about 94% seen once. The data were taken from a study of T cell changes during pregnancy in multiple sclerosis. CDR3 length: 14 residues. Per the germline V gene, CDR1 is MDHEN and CDR2 is SYDVKM. V shed 3 bases, J shed 2 bases, and the junction held 3 bases outside the gene matches. The chain carries TRBV28 and TRBJ2-7; 8 bases match TRBD1. The material was CD8+ T cells from peripheral blood mononuclear cells, obtained in the second trimester of pregnancy. This TCR was sampled from a female donor with multiple sclerosis, enrolled in a pregnancy study. CDR3 nucleotide sequence: TGTGCCAGCAGTTTCAGGGGGCTAACCTACGAGCAGTACTTC. The encoded protein is CASSFRGLTYEQYF.